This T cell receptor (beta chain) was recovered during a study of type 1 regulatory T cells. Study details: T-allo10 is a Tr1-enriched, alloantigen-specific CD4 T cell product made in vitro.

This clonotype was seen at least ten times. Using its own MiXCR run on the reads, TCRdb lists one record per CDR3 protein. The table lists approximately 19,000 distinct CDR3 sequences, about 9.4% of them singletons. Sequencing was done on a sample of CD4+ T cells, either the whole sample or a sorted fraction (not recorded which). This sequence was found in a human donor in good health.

CDR3 region: CASSLGTSGSGTDTQYF. The CDR3 DNA reads as TGCGCCAGCAGCTTGGGAACCAGCGGGAGTGGCACAGATACGCAGTATTTT. The J gene is TRBJ2-3, the V gene TRBV5-1; 8 bases align to TRBD2. There are 17 residues in the CDR3. V shed 0 bases and J 1 base; nucleotides not matched to a gene: 7. CDR1 and CDR2 from the germline V gene are SGHRS and YFSETQ. Full variable domain (outside the CDR3, taken from reference TRBV5-1 and TRBJ2-3): KAGVTQTPRYLIKTRGQQVTLSCSPISGHRSVSWYQQTPGQGLQFLFEYFSETQRNKGNFPGRFSGRQFSNSRSEMNVSTLELGDSALYLCASSLGTSGSGTDTQYFGPGTRLTVL.